Following are 6 T cell receptor beta chains from one sample sequenced in a study of radiotherapy plus CTLA-4 blockade in lung cancer. Some clones are missing from TCRdb's copy, which holds only in-frame ones; the method was immunoSEQ multiplex PCR. The sample holds 80,000 or so clones, under 80% seen once. Here the sequenced sample was peripheral blood, taken from a patient treated with radiotherapy plus ipilimumab. Every receptor here comes from a human donor with non-small cell lung cancer whose response to radiotherapy plus ipilimumab could not be evaluated. Some clones in this sample may be carry-over from other donors' samples.

This clone was observed a single time. The chain combines TRBV19 with TRBJ2-1; TRBD2 is a possible D gene (5 bases). The ends were cut back, 3 bases at V and 4 bases at J, with 19 bases in the middle. CDR1 is LNHDA and CDR2 is SQIVND in the germline V gene (reference sequence). The CDR3 has 17 residues. The CDR3 sequence: CASSIEGSVTIYNEQFF. CDR3 bases: TGTGCCAGTAGTATTGAGGGTTCCGTTACAATATACAATGAGCAGTTCTTC.

The V call is TRBV6-6, the J call TRBJ2-7; 11 nucleotides align to TRBD1. The CDR3 consists of 15 residues. V was pared by 0 bases and J by 7 bases, with 5 bases of the junction left unmatched. Germline CDR1 and CDR2: MNHNY and SVGAGI (reference sequence). The chain's CDR3 is CASSYSGQGVKEQYF. The CDR3 nucleotides are TGTGCCAGCAGTTACTCGGGACAGGGGGTGAAAGAGCAGTACTTC.

V is TRBV7-2 and J is TRBJ2-5; possible D gene TRBD1, 6 bases. Per the germline V gene, CDR1 is SGHTA and CDR2 is FQGNSA. V gave up 5 bases and J gave up 5 bases, with 15 bases separating them. The CDR3 is made up of 14 amino acids. CDR3 DNA sequence: TGTGCCAGCAGCCTCCAGGGGAATCGGGAGACCCAGTACTTC. Translation: CASSLQGNRETQYF.

V and J are TRBV5-6 and TRBJ1-6; the D gene is possibly TRBD1 (6 bases). The CDR3 contains 14 residues. Germline loops: CDR1 SGHDT, CDR2 YYEEEE. Trimming removed 1 base from V and 7 bases from J, with 9 bases in between. The CDR3 loop is CASSLLQGNSPLHF. The CDR3 DNA reads as TGTGCCAGCAGCTTGTTGCAGGGGAATTCACCCCTCCACTTT.

Comments on this clone: Compared with germline, one end of the junction differs, possibly owing to a read error. The chain carries TRBV7-2 and TRBJ1-5; TRBD1 aligns across 7 bases. This CDR3 has 15 residues. Germline V gene sequence: CDR1 SGHTA, CDR2 FQGNSA. The DNA of the CDR3 is TGTGCCAGCAGCCCGGACAGGTGGGGCAATCAGTCCCAGCATTTT. Translated: CASSPDRWGNQSQHF.

This clone showed up just once. The chain links TRBV2 to TRBJ2-7; 12 nucleotides agree with TRBD1. This CDR3 region has 14 residues. Germline V gives CDR1 SNHLY, CDR2 FYNNEI. The junction had 2 bases not matched to a gene; V was cut back by 2 bases and J by 6 bases. The CDR3 reads CASSERDRGPEQYF. Here the CDR3 DNA reads TGTGCCAGCAGTGAACGGGACAGGGGGCCCGAGCAGTACTTC.